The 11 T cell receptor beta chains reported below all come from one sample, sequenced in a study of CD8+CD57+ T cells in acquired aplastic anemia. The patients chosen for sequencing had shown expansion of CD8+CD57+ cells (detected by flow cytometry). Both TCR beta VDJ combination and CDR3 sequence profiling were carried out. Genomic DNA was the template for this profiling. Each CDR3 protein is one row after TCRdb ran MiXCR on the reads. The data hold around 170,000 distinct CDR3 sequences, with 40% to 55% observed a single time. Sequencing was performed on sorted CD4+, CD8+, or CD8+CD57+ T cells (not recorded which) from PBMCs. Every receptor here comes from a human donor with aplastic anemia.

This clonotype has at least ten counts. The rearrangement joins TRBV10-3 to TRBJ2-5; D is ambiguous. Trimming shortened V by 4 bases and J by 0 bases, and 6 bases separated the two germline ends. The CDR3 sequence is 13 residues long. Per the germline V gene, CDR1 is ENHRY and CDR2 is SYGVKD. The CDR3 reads CAISGWDQETQYF. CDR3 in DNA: TGTGCCATCAGTGGATGGGACCAAGAGACCCAGTACTTC.

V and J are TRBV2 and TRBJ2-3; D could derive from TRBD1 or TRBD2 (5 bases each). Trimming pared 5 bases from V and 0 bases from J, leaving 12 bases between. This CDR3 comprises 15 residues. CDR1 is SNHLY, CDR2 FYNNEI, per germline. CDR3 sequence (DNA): TGTGCCAGCAGTCCCGGGACCTTGAGCACAGATACGCAGTATTTT. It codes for CASSPGTLSTDTQYF.

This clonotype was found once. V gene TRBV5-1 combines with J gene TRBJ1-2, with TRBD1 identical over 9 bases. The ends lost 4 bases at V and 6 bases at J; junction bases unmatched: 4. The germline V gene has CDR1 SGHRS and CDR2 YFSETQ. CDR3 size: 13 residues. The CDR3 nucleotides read TGCGCCAGCAGCGGCGGGACAGGGAATGGCTACACCTTC. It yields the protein CASSGGTGNGYTF.

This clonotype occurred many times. DNA of the CDR3: TGTGCCGCCACAGGGGGGAGAGGGGCTAACTATGGCTACACCTTC. This encodes CAATGGRGANYGYTF. This sequence joins TRBV10-3 and TRBJ1-2; 8 nucleotides align to TRBD1. CDR3 length: 15 amino acids. The germline CDR1 and CDR2 sequences are ENHRY and SYGVKD. V gave up 11 bases and J gave up 0 bases; unmatched junction bases: 11.

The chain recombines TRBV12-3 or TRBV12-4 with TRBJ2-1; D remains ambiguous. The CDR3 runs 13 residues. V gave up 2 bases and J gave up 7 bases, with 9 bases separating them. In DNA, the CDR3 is TGTGCCAGCAGTTTATCCGGGTGGAATGAGCAGTTCTTC. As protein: CASSLSGWNEQFF.

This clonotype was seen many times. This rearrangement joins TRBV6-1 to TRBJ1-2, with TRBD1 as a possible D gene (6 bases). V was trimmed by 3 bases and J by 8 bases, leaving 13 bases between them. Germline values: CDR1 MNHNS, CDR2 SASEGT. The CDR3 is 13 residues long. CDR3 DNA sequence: TGTGCCAGCAGTGACAGGGGAGGGCTAGGCTACACCTTC. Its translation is CASSDRGGLGYTF.

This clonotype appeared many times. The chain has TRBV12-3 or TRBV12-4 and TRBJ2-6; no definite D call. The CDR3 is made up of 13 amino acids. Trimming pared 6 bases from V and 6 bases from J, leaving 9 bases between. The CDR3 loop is CASSPQLANVLTF. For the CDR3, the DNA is TGTGCCAGCAGCCCCCAGTTGGCCAACGTCCTGACTTTC.

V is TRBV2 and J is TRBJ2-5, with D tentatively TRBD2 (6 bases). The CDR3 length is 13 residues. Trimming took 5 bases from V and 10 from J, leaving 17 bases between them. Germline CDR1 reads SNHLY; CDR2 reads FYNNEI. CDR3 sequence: CASSSTRSYDQYF. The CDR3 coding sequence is TGTGCCAGCAGTTCGACTAGGTCCTACGACCAGTACTTC.

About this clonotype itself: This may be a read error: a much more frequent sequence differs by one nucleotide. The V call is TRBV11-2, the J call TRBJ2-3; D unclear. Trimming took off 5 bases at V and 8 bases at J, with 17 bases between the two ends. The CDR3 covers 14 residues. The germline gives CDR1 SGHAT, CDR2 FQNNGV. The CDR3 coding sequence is TGTGCCAGCAGCCCCTCCCCCATAGCTGCTACGCAGTATTTT. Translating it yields CASSPSPIAATQYF.

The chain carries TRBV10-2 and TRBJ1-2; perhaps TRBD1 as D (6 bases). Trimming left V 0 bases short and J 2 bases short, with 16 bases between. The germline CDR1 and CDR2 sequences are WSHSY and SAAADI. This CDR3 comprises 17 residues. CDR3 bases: TGCGCCAGCAGTGAGTCGGGACAAGTCAGATCCAACTATGGCTACACCTTC. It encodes CASSESGQVRSNYGYTF.

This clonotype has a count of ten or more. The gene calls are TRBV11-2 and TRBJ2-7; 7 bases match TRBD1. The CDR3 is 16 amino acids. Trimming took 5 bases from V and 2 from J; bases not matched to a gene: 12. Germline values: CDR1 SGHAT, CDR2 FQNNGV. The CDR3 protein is CASSLNTGVWAYEQYV. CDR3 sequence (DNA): TGTGCCAGCAGCCTAAACACAGGGGTATGGGCCTACGAGCAGTACGTC.